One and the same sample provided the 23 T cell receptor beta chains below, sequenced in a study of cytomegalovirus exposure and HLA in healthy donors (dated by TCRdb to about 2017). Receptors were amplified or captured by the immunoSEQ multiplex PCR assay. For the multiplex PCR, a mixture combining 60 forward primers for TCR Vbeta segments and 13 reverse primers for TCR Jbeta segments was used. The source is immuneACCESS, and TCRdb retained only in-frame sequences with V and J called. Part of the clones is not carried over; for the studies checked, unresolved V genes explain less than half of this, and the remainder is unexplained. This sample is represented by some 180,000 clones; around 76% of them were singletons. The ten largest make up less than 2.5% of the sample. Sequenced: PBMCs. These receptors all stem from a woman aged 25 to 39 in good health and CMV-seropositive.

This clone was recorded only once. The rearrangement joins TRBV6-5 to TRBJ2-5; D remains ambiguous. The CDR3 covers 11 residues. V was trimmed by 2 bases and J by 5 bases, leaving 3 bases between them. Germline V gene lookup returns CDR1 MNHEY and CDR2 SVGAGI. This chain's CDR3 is CASSYLETQYF. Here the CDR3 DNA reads TGTGCCAGCAGTTACCTGGAGACCCAGTACTTC.

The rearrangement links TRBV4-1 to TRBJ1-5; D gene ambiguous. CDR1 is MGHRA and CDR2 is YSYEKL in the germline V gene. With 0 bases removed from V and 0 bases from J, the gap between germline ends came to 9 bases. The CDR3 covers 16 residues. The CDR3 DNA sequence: TGCGCCAGCAGCCAAGATGGGCAGCTTAGCAATCAGCCCCAGCATTTT. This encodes CASSQDGQLSNQPQHF.

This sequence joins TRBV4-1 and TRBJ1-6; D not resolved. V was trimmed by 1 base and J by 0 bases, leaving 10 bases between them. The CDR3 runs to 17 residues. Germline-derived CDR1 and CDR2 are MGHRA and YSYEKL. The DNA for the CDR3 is TGCGCCAGCAGCCAAGTAGGCTGGAGCTCCTATAATTCACCCCTCCACTTT. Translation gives CASSQVGWSSYNSPLHF.

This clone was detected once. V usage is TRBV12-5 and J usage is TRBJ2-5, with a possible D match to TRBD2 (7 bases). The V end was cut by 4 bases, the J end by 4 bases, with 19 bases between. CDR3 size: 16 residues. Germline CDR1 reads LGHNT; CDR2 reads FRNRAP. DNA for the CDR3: TGTGCTAGTGGTTCCGGGGGGCAGGGAACGCGAGAGACCCAGTACTTC. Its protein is CASGSGGQGTRETQYF.

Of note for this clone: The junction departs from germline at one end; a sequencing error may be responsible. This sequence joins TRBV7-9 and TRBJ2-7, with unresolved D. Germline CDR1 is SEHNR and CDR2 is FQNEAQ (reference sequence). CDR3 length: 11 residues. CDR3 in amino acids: CSSSPSYEQYF. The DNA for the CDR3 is TGTTCCAGCAGCCCTTCCTACGAGCAGTACTTC.

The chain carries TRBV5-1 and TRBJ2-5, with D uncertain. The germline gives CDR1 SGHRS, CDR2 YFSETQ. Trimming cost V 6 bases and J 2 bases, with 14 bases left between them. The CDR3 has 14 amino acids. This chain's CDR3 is CASTKSGLQETQYF. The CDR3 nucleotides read TGCGCCAGCACTAAGTCGGGTTTACAAGAGACCCAGTACTTC.

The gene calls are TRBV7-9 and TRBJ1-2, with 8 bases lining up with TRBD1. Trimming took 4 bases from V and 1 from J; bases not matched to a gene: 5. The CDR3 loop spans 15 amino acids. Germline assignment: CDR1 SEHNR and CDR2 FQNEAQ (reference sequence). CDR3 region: CASSSLDRVNYGYTF. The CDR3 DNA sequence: TGTGCCAGCAGCTCCCTGGACAGGGTTAACTATGGCTACACCTTC. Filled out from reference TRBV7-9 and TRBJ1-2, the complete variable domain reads DTGVSQNPRHKITKRGQNVTFRCDPISEHNRLYWYRQTLGQGPEFLTYFQNEAQLEKSRLLSDRFSAERPKGSFSTLEIQRTEQGDSAMYLCASSSLDRVNYGYTFGSGTRLTVV.

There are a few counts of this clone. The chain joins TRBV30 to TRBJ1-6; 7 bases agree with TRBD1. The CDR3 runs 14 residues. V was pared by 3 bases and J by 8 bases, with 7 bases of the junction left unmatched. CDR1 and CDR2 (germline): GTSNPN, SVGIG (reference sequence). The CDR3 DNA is TGTGCCTGGAGGCCCGGGACAGCCTATTCACCCCTCCACTTT. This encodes CAWRPGTAYSPLHF.

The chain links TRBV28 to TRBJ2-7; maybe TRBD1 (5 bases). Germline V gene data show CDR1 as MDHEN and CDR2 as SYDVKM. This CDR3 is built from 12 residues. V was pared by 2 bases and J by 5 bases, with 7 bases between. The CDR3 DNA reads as TGTGCCAGCAGTTTAAGCAGGGACGAGCAGTACTTC. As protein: CASSLSRDEQYF.

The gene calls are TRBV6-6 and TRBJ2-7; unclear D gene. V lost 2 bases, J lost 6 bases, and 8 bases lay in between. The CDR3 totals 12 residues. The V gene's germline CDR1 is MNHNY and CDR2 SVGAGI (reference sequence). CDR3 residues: CASSYIDTEQYF. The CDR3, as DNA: TGTGCCAGCAGTTACATTGACACCGAGCAGTACTTC.

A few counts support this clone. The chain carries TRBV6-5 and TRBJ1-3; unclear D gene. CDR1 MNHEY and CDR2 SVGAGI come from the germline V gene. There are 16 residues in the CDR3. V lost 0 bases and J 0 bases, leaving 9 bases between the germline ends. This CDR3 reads CASSYSGPGSGNTIYF. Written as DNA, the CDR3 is TGTGCCAGCAGTTACTCAGGCCCAGGCTCTGGAAACACCATATATTTT.

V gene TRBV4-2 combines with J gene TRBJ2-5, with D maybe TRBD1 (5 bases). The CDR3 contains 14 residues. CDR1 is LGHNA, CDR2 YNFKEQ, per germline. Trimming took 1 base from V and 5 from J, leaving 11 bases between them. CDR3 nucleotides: TGTGCCAGCAGCCAAGGGACCTCAGGGGAGACCCAGTACTTC. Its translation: CASSQGTSGETQYF.

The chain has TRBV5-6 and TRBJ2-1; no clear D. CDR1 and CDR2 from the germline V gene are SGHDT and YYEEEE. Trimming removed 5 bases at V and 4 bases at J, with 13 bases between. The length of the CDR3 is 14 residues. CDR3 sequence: CASRSGAGYNEQFF. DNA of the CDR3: TGTGCCAGCAGATCCGGAGCCGGATACAATGAGCAGTTCTTC.

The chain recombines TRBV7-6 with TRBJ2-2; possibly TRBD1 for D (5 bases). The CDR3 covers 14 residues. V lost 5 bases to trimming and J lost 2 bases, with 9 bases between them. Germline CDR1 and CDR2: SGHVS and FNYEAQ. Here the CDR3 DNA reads TGTGCCAGCAGCATAGGACAAAACACCGGGGAGCTGTTTTTT. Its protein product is CASSIGQNTGELFF.

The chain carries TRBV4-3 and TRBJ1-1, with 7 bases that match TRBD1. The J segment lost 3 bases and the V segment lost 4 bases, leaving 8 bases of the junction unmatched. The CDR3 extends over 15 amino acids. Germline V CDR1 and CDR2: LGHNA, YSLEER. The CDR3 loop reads CASSPRTGEHTEAFF. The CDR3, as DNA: TGCGCCAGCAGCCCCCGGACAGGTGAACACACTGAAGCTTTCTTT.

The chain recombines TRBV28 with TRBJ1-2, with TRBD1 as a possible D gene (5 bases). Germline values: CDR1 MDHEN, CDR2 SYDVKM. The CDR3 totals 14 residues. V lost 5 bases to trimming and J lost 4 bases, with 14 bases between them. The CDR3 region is CASSPGGGGYGYTF. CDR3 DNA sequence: TGTGCCAGCAGTCCGGGCGGGGGTGGCTATGGCTACACCTTC.

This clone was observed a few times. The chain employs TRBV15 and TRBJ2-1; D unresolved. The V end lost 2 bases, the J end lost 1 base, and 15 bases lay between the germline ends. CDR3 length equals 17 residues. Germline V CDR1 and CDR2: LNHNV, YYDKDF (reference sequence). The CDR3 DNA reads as TGTGCCACCAGCAGAAATGCGGAGCGCGCTTCCTACAATGAGCAGTTCTTC. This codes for CATSRNAERASYNEQFF.

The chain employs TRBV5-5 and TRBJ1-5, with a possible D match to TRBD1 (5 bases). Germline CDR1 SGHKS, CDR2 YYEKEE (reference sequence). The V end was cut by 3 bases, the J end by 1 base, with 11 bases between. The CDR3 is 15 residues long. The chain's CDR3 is CASSSRAGSNQPQHF. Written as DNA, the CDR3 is TGTGCCAGCAGCTCCAGGGCCGGAAGCAATCAGCCCCAGCATTTT.

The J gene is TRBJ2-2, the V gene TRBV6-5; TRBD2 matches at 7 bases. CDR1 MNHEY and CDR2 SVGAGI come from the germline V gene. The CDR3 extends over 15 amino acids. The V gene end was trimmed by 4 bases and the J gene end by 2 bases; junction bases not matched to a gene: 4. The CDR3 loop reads CASSLRGLNTGELFF. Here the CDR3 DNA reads TGTGCCAGCAGTTTGCGGGGGTTAAACACCGGGGAGCTGTTTTTT.

The CDR3 bases are TGCGCCAGCAGCTTGGCTGGGGGGGCGGTCAATGAGCAGTTCTTC. Residues: CASSLAGGAVNEQFF. This chain joins TRBV5-1 and TRBJ2-1, with D possibly TRBD2 on 7 matching bases. The V gene's germline CDR1 is SGHRS and CDR2 YFSETQ. Trimming cost V 0 bases and J 6 bases, with 13 bases left between them. The CDR3 consists of 15 residues.

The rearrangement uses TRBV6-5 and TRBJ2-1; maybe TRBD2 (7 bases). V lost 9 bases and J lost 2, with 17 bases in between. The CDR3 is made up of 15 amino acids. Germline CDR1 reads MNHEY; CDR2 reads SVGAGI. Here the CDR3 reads CASTSEGGTYNEQFF. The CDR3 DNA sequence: TGTGCCAGTACTTCTGAGGGGGGGACCTACAATGAGCAGTTCTTC.

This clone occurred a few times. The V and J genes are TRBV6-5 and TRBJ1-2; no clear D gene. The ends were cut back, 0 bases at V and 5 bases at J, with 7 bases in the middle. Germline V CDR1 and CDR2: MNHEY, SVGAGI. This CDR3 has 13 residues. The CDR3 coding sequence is TGTGCCAGCAGTTACTCCCCCGAGTATGGCTACACCTTC. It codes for CASSYSPEYGYTF.

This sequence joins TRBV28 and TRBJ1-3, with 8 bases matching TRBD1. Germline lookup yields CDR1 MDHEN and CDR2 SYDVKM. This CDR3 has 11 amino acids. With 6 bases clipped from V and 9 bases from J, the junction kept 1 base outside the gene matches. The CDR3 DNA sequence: TGTGCCAGCAGCACAGGGGGCACCATATATTTT. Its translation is CASSTGGTIYF.